This TCR beta chain was profiled in a study of shared clonotypes between healthy human individuals. Study-wide background: CD4 naive cells filled three plates per donor, CD4 memory three, CD8 naive two and CD8 memory one.

Some clones are missing from TCRdb's copy, which holds only in-frame ones; the method was immunoSEQ multiplex PCR. The data show about 750,000 clones, 80% to 95% seen once. The naive CD8 population came from CD45RO-negative cells selected for CCR7, without terminally differentiated effector memory CD45RA+ cells. In this sample, this clone turned up once. Germline values: CDR1 KGHSH, CDR2 LQKENI. There are 15 residues in the CDR3. V gave up 4 bases and J gave up 3 bases; unmatched junction bases: 9. The V call is TRBV18, the J call TRBJ2-7; 7 bases are a match to TRBD1. The TCR sequence derives from a man in his thirties or forties in good health. The specimen was naive CD8+ T cells sorted from blood. CDR3 in amino acids: CASSLRDSSIYEQYF. The DNA for the CDR3 is TGTGCCAGCTCACTTAGGGACAGTTCAATCTACGAGCAGTACTTC.